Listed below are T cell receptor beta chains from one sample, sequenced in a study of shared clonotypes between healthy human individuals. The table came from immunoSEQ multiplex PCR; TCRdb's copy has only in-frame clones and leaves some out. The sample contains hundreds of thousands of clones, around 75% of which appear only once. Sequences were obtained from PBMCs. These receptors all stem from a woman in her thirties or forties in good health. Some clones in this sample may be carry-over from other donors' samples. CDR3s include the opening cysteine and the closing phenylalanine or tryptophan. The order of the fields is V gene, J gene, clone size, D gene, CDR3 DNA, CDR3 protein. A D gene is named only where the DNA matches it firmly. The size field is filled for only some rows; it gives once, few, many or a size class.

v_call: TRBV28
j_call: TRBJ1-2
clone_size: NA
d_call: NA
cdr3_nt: TGTGCCAGTATTCAGTCGTTAACGGCGGTTCCTGGCTACACCTTC
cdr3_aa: CASIQSLTAVPGYTF

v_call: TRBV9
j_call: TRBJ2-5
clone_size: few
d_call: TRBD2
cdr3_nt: TGTGCCAGCAGCGTAGACGGGAGGCCTTCCAAGACCCAGTACTTC
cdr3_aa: CASSVDGRPSKTQYF

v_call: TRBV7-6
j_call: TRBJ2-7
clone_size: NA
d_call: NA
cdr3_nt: TGTGCCAGCAGCCCCCGTGCTAACGAGCAGTACTTC
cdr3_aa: CASSPRANEQYF

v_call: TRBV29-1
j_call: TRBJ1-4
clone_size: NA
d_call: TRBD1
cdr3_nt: TGCAGCGTAGGGGGGCAGGGGGTTGTTTGGTTTTTT
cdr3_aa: CSVGGQGVVWFF

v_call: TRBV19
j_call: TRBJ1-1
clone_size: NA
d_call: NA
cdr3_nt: TGTGCCAGTAGTATAACGGCGGCCCTGAACACTGAAGCTTTCTTT
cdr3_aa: CASSITAALNTEAFF

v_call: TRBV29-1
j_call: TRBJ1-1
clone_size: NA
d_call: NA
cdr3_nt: TGCAGCGCCCGGGATCCGGGCACTGAAGCTTTCTTT
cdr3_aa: CSARDPGTEAFF

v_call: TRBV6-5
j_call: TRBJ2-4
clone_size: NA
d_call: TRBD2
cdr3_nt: TGTGCCAGCACGGGACTAGCGGGGGACATTCAGTACTTC
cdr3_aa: CASTGLAGDIQYF

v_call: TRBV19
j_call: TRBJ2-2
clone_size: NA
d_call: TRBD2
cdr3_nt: TGTGCCAGTAGTACTCTTGGACTAGCGGGAGTCGTGACCGGGGAGCTGTTTTTT
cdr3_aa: CASSTLGLAGVVTGELFF

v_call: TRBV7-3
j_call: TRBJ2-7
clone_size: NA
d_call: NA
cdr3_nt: TGTGCCAGCAGCTTAAGGGGGGGCCAGGATTACGAGCAGTACTTC
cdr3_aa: CASSLRGGQDYEQYF

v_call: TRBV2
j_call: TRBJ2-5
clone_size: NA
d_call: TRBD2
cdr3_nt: TGTGCCAGCAGTCCCCTTGGACTAGCGGGGCAAGAGACCCAGTACTTC
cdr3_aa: CASSPLGLAGQETQYF

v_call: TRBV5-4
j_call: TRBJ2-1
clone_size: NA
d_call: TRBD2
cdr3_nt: TGTGCCAGCAGCCCCCCCGGACTAGTCACCTTCGGGAGCAATGAGCAGTTCTTC
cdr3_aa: CASSPPGLVTFGSNEQFF

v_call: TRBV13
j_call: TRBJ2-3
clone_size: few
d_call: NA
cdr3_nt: TGTGCCAGCAGCTTAAGACGGGAGCCCACAGATACGCAGTATTTT
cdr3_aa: CASSLRREPTDTQYF

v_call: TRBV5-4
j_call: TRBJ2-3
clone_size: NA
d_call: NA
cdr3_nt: TGTGCCAGCAGCTTGGAGCCCAGTGGTGCAGATACGCAGTATTTT
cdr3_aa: CASSLEPSGADTQYF